This entry is about one TCR beta chain. The authors divided CD4+ cells into CD45RA+ naive and CD45RA-negative memory subsets. Only in-frame clones appear in the TCRdb table, and some are missing; sequencing was by immunoSEQ multiplex PCR. The sample contains roughly 2 million clones, about 95% of which appear only once. This CDR3 has 16 residues. The germline gives CDR1 SGHTA, CDR2 FQGNSA. V shed 5 bases and J shed 3 bases, with 14 bases lying between them. This sample stems from a study of shared clonotypes between healthy human individuals. This clonotype was obtained from a man in his late teens or twenties in good health. The sample consisted of naive CD4+ T cells sorted from blood. Specified subset: CD45RA+ positively selected. The chain combines TRBV7-2 with TRBJ2-6; possible D gene TRBD1, 6 bases. CDR3 loop: CASSIQQGSGANVLTF. CDR3 bases: TGTGCCAGCAGCATCCAACAGGGAAGTGGGGCCAACGTCCTGACTTTC.